This record concerns one T cell receptor beta chain sequence. Its cognate antigen has yet to be identified. Base qualities are not provided; no much larger clone lies one nucleotide away. A second Seattle source provided samples from volunteer blood donors who had recovered from COVID-19. Collaborating institutions collected whole blood in K2EDTA tubes following their own protocols. For TCRbeta analysis, collaborator samples were shipped as frozen whole blood, as isolated PBMCs, or as DNA extracted from either sample type. The data derive from a study of blood T cell repertoires in COVID-19 (TCRdb year 2020). A note on the overall study: Samples from collaborators originated in the United States, Italy and Spain and spanned both the acute and convalescent phases of COVID-19. The prospective study material was composed of cDNA or gDNA derived from T cells, B-cell-depleted T cells, or PBMCs. The repertoires were released in a freely available public database meant as a resource for research on the immune response to SARS-CoV-2. The samples were drawn from the first 160 participants of the ongoing ImmuneRACE study and from 950 to 1,500 subjects provided by 6 global collaborators. Nearly every sample came with metadata listing a de-identified subject ID, COVID-19 status, age in years and sex. The dataset comprised deeply sampled blood TCRbeta repertoires from subjects exposed to, actively infected with, or recovered from COVID-19. Where available, HLA class I and class II types were obtained from metadata supplied by the sample provider rather than from assay-based typing.

The CDR3 runs 12 residues from the cysteine to the phenylalanine. Only CDR3 DNA remains: 36 bases, in frame from the first base. V sheds 3 bases and J sheds 4 bases, leaving 4 bases between their ends. As encoded in the germline V gene (reference sequence), CDR1 is MNHNY while CDR2 is SVGAGI. TCRbeta CDR3 regions were amplified from genomic DNA by means of the immunoSEQ Assay, a bias-controlled multiplex PCR. From the authors' description of their analysis: Nucleated cell counts per sample were estimated from amplification of reference gene primers within the assay. To quantify the absolute abundance of each unique TCRbeta CDR3 rearrangement, sequence reads were collapsed and filtered. Productive Simpson clonality was computed per sample as the square root of Simpson's diversity index over productive rearrangements. TCRdb's version of the immuneACCESS table is confined to in-frame rearrangements and falls short of the full clone set. An unresolved V gene accounts for under half of the shortfall where checked; the remainder is of unknown origin. V and J calls and clone size are those listed in that table; D and trimming were worked out from the DNA. The sample table holds 140,000 to 150,000 clones, of which roughly 80% were seen once. The top ten constitute approximately 3.5% of the sample.

General study outcomes and caveats: The amount of clinical and demographic metadata varied by source and participant and was provided uncurated.

The sample taken for sequencing was peripheral blood. The chain is made from TRBV6-6 and TRBJ1-5, with no reliable assignment of the D segment. This TCR derives from a man between 65 and 85 years old who had recovered from COVID-19. Read as DNA, the sequence is TGTGCCAGCAGTTATACTAATCAGCCCCAGCATTTT. The resulting protein is CASSYTNQPQHF.